This T cell receptor (beta chain) was captured in a study of T cells in Graves' hyperthyroidism and ophthalmopathy. Study results and caveats: The model anticipated ophthalmopathy a median approximately 6.7 months pre-onset.

A note on this clonotype: Antigen unknown.

Patients having uncontrolled infection, another autoimmune disease, pregnancy or lactation were not included. PBMCs were obtained from 7.5 to 10 ml fresh peripheral blood. There were TCR beta CDR3 regions amplified from RNA transcripts. The TCR CDR3 first-round RT-PCR relied on the HTBI primer set. TCRdb re-called the multiplex PCR reads with MiXCR, one entry per CDR3 protein. This table has 94,000 or so distinct CDR3 sequences, around 52% appearing once. The V and J ends lost 3 bases and 6 bases respectively, with 12 bases between them. The CDR3 spans 13 residues. Germline V gene data show CDR1 as SGHTA and CDR2 as FQGNSA.

The receptor was isolated from a woman between 40 and 50 years old with Graves' hyperthyroidism. Material for sequencing was blood. J is TRBJ2-7 and V is TRBV7-2; D gene uncertain. The CDR3: CASSLLGMGEQYF. DNA of the CDR3: TGTGCCAGCAGCTTGTTGGGGATGGGCGAGCAGTACTTC. Drawing the rest from reference TRBV7-2 and TRBJ2-7, the complete variable domain is GAGVSQSPSNKVTEKGKDVELRCDPISGHTALYWYRQSLGQGLEFLIYFQGNSAPDKSGLPSDRFSAERTGGSVSTLTIQRTQQEDSAVYLCASSLLGMGEQYFGPGTRLTVT.